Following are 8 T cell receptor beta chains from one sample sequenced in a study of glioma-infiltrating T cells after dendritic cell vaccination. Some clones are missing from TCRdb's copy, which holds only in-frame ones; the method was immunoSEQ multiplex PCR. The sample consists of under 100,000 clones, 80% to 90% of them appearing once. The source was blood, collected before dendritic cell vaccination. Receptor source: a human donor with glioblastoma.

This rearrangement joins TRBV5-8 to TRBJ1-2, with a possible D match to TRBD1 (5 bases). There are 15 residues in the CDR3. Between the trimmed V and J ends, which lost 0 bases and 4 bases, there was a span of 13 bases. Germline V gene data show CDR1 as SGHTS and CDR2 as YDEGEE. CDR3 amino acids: CASSLGQPYVYGYTF. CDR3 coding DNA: TGTGCCAGCAGCTTGGGACAGCCTTATGTCTATGGCTACACCTTC.

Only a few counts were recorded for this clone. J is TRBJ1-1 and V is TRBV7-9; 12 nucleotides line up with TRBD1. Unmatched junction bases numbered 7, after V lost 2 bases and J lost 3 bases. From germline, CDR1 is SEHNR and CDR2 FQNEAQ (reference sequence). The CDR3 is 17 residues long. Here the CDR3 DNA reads TGTGCCAGCAGCTTACGGGGACAGGGGGCTTACGACACTGAAGCTTTCTTT. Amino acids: CASSLRGQGAYDTEAFF.

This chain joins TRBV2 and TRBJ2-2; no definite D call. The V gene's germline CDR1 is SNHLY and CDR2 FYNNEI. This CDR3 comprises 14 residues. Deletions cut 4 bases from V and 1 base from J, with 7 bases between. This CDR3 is CASSVIRNTGELFF. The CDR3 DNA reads TGTGCCAGCAGTGTAATCAGGAACACCGGGGAGCTGTTTTTT.

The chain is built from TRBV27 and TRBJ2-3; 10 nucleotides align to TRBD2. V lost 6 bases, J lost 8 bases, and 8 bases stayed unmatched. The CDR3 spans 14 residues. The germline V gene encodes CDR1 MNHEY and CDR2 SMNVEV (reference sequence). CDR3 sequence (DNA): TGTGCCAGCAGCCCTAGGACTAGCGGCCTTACGCAGTATTTT. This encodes CASSPRTSGLTQYF.

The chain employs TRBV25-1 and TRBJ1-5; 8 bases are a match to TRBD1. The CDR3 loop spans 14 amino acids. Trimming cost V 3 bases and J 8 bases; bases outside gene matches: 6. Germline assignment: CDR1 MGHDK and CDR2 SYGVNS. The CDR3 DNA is TGTGCCAGCAGTGACCCGACAGGGGAGGAGCCCCAGCATTTT. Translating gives CASSDPTGEEPQHF.

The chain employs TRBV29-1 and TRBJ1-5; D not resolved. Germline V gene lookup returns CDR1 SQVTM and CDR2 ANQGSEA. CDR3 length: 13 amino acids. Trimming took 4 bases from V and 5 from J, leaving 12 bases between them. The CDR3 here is CSVVSGSDQPQHF. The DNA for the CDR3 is TGCAGCGTTGTATCGGGGTCGGATCAGCCCCAGCATTTT. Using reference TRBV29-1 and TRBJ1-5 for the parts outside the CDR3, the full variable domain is SAVISQKPSRDICQRGTSLTIQCQVDSQVTMMFWYRQQPGQSLTLIATANQGSEATYESGFVIDKFPISRPNLTFSTLTVSNMSPEDSSIYLCSVVSGSDQPQHFGDGTRLSIL.

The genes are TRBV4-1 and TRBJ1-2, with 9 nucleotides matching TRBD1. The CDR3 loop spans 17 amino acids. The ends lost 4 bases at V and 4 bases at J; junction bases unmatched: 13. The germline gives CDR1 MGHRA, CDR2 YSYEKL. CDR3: CASSLAGTGIDSYGYTF. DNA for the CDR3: TGCGCCAGCAGCCTGGCCGGGACAGGGATCGATAGCTATGGCTACACCTTC.

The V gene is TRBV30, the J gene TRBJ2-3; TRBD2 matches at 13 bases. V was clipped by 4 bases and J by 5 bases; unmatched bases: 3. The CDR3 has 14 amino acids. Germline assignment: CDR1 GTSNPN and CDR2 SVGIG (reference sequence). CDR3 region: CAWKLAGGIDTQYF. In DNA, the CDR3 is TGTGCCTGGAAACTAGCGGGGGGGATAGATACGCAGTATTTT. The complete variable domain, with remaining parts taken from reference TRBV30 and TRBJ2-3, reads SQTIHQWPATLVQPVGSPLSLECTVEGTSNPNLYWYRQAAGRGLQLLFYSVGIGQISSEVPQNLSASRPQDRQFILSSKKLLLSDSGFYLCAWKLAGGIDTQYFGPGTRLTVL.